This TCR beta chain is drawn from a study of T cells in localized non-small cell lung cancer. Findings of the study overall: Clonality of T cells reached its maximum in uninvolved adjacent lung, surpassing tumor. Blood T cell density predicted longer survival; adjacent-lung clonality, shorter.

The CDR3 sequence is 15 residues long. The germline V gene has CDR1 MNHEY and CDR2 SMNVEV (reference sequence). V lost 3 bases, J lost 8 bases, and 19 bases lay in between. Using immunoSEQ multiplex PCR, the repertoire was profiled, and TCRdb retains in-frame clones only, with some absent. The repertoire holds about 77,000 clones, with roughly 91% as singletons. With respect to this clone: What it binds is not known.

The input for sequencing was peripheral blood, taken before any cancer treatment. The chain uses TRBV27 and TRBJ1-2; D possibly corresponds to TRBD1 (5 bases). This receptor was identified in a woman between 40 and 69 years old with stage I squamous cell lung carcinoma. The CDR3 loop reads CASSFRGGRAGGYTF. CDR3 nucleotides: TGTGCCAGCAGTTTTCGAGGAGGGAGGGCAGGGGGCTACACCTTC.